This is a list of T cell receptor beta chains from one sample in a study of Graves' ophthalmopathy and Graves' hyperthyroidism. One entry per CDR3 protein results from TCRdb running MiXCR on the multiplex PCR reads. The sample has around 400,000 distinct CDR3 sequences, about 16% seen once. Material for sequencing was peripheral blood. The receptors were gathered from a woman aged 18-29 years with Graves' ophthalmopathy. CDR3s include the opening cysteine and the closing phenylalanine or tryptophan. Fields, in order: J gene, D gene, clone size, V gene, CDR3 DNA, CDR3 protein. A D gene is named only where the DNA matches it firmly. The size field is filled for only some rows; it gives once, few, many or a size class.

>TRBJ1-2|NA|many|TRBV28
TGTGCCATCAGGGACGGAGGATATGGCTACACCTTC
CAIRDGGYGYTF
>TRBJ2-7|NA|many|TRBV4-3
TGCGCCAGCAGCCAAGGGGCCGAAAGTTCCTACGAGCAGTACTTC
CASSQGAESSYEQYF
>TRBJ2-7|NA|many|TRBV12-3/TRBV12-4
TGTGCCAGCAGTTTTTCCCAGCGGAGCTACGAGCAGTACTTC
CASSFSQRSYEQYF
>TRBJ1-1|NA|many|TRBV18
TGTGCCAGCTCACCAGAATTGGCGGGGGAGGCTTTCTTT
CASSPELAGEAFF
>TRBJ2-2|NA|many|TRBV7-3
TGTGCCAGCAGCTTAAACGGAATCGCGAACACCGGGGAGCTGTTTTTT
CASSLNGIANTGELFF
>TRBJ1-5|NA|many|TRBV9
TGTGCCAGCAGCCAAGATGGGGTCGGCAATCAGCCCCAGCATTTT
CASSQDGVGNQPQHF
>TRBJ1-2|NA|many|TRBV7-2
TGTGCCAGCAGCCCTACAGATACCTTCTATGGCTACACCTTC
CASSPTDTFYGYTF
>TRBJ2-3|NA|many|TRBV6-2/TRBV6-3
TGTGCCAGCAGCTATACTGGGGATACGCAGTATTTT
CASSYTGDTQYF
>TRBJ2-7|NA|many|TRBV27
TGTGCCAGCAGTTTTACCCCAACCTACGAGCAGTACTTC
CASSFTPTYEQYF
>TRBJ2-5|NA|many|TRBV5-6
TGTGCCAGCAGCCCTAAGCCCGTGGAGACCCAGTACTTC
CASSPKPVETQYF
>TRBJ2-7|TRBD2|many|TRBV20-1
TGCAGTGCCACGGGACTAGCGGGGGACTACGAGCAGTACTTC
CSATGLAGDYEQYF
>TRBJ1-2|NA|many|TRBV20-1
TGCAGTGCTAGAGTTAAGGGGACTGAGTATGGCTACACCTTC
CSARVKGTEYGYTF
>TRBJ1-5|TRBD1|many|TRBV9
TGTGCCAGCAGCCGGGGCCCAGGGGGCTCCAATCAGCCCCAGCATTTT
CASSRGPGGSNQPQHF
>TRBJ1-1|NA|many|TRBV28
TGTGCCAGCAGAAACAGGAACACTGAAGCTTTCTTT
CASRNRNTEAFF
>TRBJ2-7|NA|many|TRBV6-2/TRBV6-3
TGTGCCAGCAGTACCGGGGACTACGAGCAGTACTTC
CASSTGDYEQYF
>TRBJ1-2|NA|NA|TRBV12-3/TRBV12-4
TGTGCCAGCAGTTTCCTCGGGGCAGGGCACTATGGCTACACCTTC
CASSFLGAGHYGYTF
>TRBJ1-2|NA|NA|TRBV6-1
TGTGCCAGCAGTGAAGCAGTCGGCTCCTATGGCTACACCTTC
CASSEAVGSYGYTF
>TRBJ1-3|NA|many|TRBV28
TGTGCCAGCAGCCCCCTGGCAGGGCCAGTCTCTGGAAACACCATATATTTT
CASSPLAGPVSGNTIYF
>TRBJ2-7|NA|few|TRBV19
TGTGCCAGTAGAAACAGCCCGAGCTCCTACGAGCAGTACTTC
CASRNSPSSYEQYF
>TRBJ1-2|NA|NA|TRBV6-1
TGTGCCAGCAGAGGCCGAAAAACCGGGACGGGCTACACCTTC
CASRGRKTGTGYTF